This T cell receptor (beta chain) was recovered during a study of shared clonotypes between healthy human individuals. General study findings and limits: The diversity represented, both genetic and in exposure history, was limited by few donors.

Cells designated naive CD8 were CD45RO-negative and were positively selected for CCR7, with terminally differentiated effector memory CD45RA+ cells excluded. This CDR3 is 15 amino acids long. Germline values: CDR1 SGHKS, CDR2 YYEKEE (reference sequence). V lost 4 bases to trimming and J lost 1 base, with 12 bases between them. Comment on this clone: The antigen remains unidentified.

TCRdb keeps only in-frame clones here, not all; method: immunoSEQ multiplex PCR. The sample lists under 850,000 clones, approximately 92% occurring once. Sequencing input: naive CD8+ T cells sorted from blood. The genes are TRBV5-5 and TRBJ2-4; D ambiguous. The receptor's source is a man aged 25 to 40 in good health. CDR3 loop: CASSLNIWAKNIQYF. The CDR3 DNA sequence: TGTGCCAGCAGCCTAAATATTTGGGCCAAAAACATTCAGTACTTC.